This T cell receptor (beta chain) was captured by sequencing in a study of T cell changes during pregnancy in multiple sclerosis. TCRdb's copy holds only in-frame clones and misses some; the assay was immunoSEQ multiplex PCR. The sample lists 45,000 to 55,000 clones; roughly 92% were seen once. Trimming cost V 3 bases and J 0 bases, with 9 bases left between them. Germline V lookup: CDR1 KGHSH, CDR2 LQKENI. CDR3 length: 15 residues. Sequencing used CD4+ T cells from peripheral blood mononuclear cells, obtained in the second trimester of pregnancy. The chain links TRBV18 to TRBJ2-1; D might be TRBD2 (6 bases). The source is a female donor in good health, enrolled as a control in a pregnancy study. The CDR3 bases are TGTGCCAGCTCACCCACAGCGGGCTCCTACAATGAGCAGTTCTTC. Translation gives CASSPTAGSYNEQFF.